The 2 T cell receptor beta chains listed next were all sequenced from one sample in a study of blood T cell repertoires in COVID-19. Profiling relied on immunoSEQ multiplex PCR, and the TCRdb table lists in-frame clones only, not all of them. The sample shows 200,000 to 300,000 clones, approximately 84% of them seen only once. Sequenced material: peripheral blood. These receptor sequences come from a man aged 50 or older with acute or convalescent COVID-19.

In DNA, the CDR3 is TGTGCCAGCTCGCTTACAGGGGGTCTTGATTCACCCCTCCACTTT. It is translated as CASSLTGGLDSPLHF. The chain is built from TRBV18 and TRBJ1-6; TRBD1 matches 8 bases. The V segment lost 6 bases and the J segment 8 bases; nucleotides outside the gene matches: 9. CDR1 is KGHSH, CDR2 LQKENI, per germline. The CDR3 has 15 residues.

This clone was picked up a small number of times. The chain couples TRBV27 to TRBJ2-7; maybe TRBD2 (6 bases). Deletions cut 5 bases from V and 1 base from J, with 12 bases between. Germline CDR1 and CDR2: MNHEY and SMNVEV (reference sequence). The CDR3 spans 14 residues. The CDR3 DNA follows: TGTGCCAGCAGTCCCCAGGGACTTTCCTACGAGCAGTACTTC. This encodes CASSPQGLSYEQYF.